The sequence of this TCR beta chain was determined in a study of cytotoxic CD8 clonotypes in ibrutinib-treated CLL. In regard to this clone: The target antigen is unknown.

Study-level findings and limits: Clonality went higher at ibrutinib response and then dropped back toward baseline at progression. Baseline clonality, above age-matched healthy donor levels, tracked circulating CD8+ T-cell counts. Shared public clonotypes were rare, and on treatment they either got smaller or stayed the same.

This table comes from immunoSEQ multiplex PCR, and its TCRdb copy is limited to in-frame clones, with some not included. The sample contains about 310,000 clones, about 80% of which appear only once. The TCR originated in a human donor with chronic lymphocytic leukemia. The sequencing here drew on PBMCs, taken before ibrutinib treatment.

CDR3 coding DNA: TGTGCCAGCAGCTTACGGACTAGCGATCACTACGAGCAGTACTTC. As protein: CASSLRTSDHYEQYF. The genes are TRBV7-6 and TRBJ2-7, with 9 bases matching TRBD2. J lost 3 bases, V lost 2 bases, and 5 bases had no gene match. In germline, CDR1 is SGHVS, CDR2 FNYEAQ. This CDR3 spans 15 amino acids.